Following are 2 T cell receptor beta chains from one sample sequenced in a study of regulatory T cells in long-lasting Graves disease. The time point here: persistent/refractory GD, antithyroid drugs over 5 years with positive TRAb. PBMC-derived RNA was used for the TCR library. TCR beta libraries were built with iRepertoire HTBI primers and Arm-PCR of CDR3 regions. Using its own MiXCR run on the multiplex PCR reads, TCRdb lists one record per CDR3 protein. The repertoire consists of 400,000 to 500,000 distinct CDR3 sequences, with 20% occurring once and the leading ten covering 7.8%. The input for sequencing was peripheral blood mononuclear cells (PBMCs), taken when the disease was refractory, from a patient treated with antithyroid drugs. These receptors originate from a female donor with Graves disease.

CDR3 DNA sequence: TGTGCCAGCTCCGAAGTCCGAGCCGGGGAGCTGTTTTTT. This gives the protein CASSEVRAGELFF. The rearrangement links TRBV27 to TRBJ2-2; D not resolved. The germline V gene has CDR1 MNHEY and CDR2 SMNVEV (reference sequence). The CDR3 runs 13 residues. Trimming pared 8 bases from V and 6 bases from J, leaving 13 bases between.

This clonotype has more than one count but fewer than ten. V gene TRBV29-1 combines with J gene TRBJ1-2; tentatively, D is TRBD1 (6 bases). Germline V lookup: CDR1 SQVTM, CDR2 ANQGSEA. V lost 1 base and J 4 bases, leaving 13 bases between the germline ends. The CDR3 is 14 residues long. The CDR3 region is CSVEGAGGGYGYTF. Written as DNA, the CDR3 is TGCAGCGTTGAAGGCGCGGGAGGGGGCTATGGCTACACCTTC.